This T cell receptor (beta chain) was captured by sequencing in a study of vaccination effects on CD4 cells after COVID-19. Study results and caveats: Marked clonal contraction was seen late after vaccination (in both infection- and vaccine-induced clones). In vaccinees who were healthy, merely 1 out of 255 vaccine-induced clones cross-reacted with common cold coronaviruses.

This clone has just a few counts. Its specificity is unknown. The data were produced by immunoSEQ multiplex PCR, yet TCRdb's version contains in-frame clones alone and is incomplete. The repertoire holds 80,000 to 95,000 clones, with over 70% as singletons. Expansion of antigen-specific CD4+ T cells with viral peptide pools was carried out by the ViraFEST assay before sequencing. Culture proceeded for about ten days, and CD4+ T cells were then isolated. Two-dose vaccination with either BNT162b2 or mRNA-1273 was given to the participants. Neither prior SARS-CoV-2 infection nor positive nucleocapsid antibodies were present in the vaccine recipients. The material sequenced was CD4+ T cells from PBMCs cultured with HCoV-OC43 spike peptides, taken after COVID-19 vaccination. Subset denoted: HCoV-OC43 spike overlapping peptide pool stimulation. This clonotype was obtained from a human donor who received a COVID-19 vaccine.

In DNA, the CDR3 is TGTGCCAGCAGCCAAGTTGTAGCGGGGGGCCCCTCTCGATACAATGAGCAGTTCTTC. Translating gives CASSQVVAGGPSRYNEQFF. The chain couples TRBV3-1 (or the pseudogene TRBV3-2) to TRBJ2-1, with TRBD2 identical over 10 bases. This CDR3 region has 19 residues. J gave up 4 bases and V 1 base, and 13 bases lay outside the gene matches. Germline V gene lookup returns CDR1 LGHDT and CDR2 YNNKEL (reference sequence).